Detailed here is one T cell receptor (beta chain). These data originate in a study of shared clonotypes between healthy human individuals. Deep was the level used in running the assay. Profiled with immunoSEQ multiplex PCR; TCRdb holds only in-frame clones, not every one. The sample includes around 510,000 clones, about 80% of them seen just once. The CDR3 contains 15 residues. Germline V gene sequence: CDR1 SGHTA, CDR2 FQGTGA. The ends lost 5 bases at V and 3 bases at J; junction bases unmatched: 8. Source material: PBMCs. The chain is built from TRBV7-3 and TRBJ2-7, with 9 bases lining up with TRBD2. The sequence came from a woman between 35 and 50 years old in good health. Some clones in this sample may be carry-over from other donors' samples. The CDR3 sequence: CASSKEPSGNYEQYF. DNA of the CDR3: TGTGCCAGCAGCAAAGAGCCTAGCGGGAACTACGAGCAGTACTTC.